This TCR beta chain stems from a study of control samples from healthy donors and cancer patients. Here immunoSEQ multiplex PCR was the method, and the copy in TCRdb shows in-frame clones only, minus some. The table records around 83,000 clones, more than 85% of them present only once. This CDR3 comprises 13 residues. V lost 6 bases to trimming and J lost 2 bases, with 10 bases between them. Germline V gene data show CDR1 as MNHEY and CDR2 as SMNVEV (reference sequence). This sequence joins TRBV27 and TRBJ1-1; the D is unclear. The sequenced sample consisted of PBMCs. This clonotype was obtained from a woman aged 40 to 49 with lung cancer. CDR3 sequence reads: CASRLGGNTEAFF. DNA for the CDR3: TGTGCCAGCAGATTAGGTGGAAACACTGAAGCTTTCTTT.